A selection of T cell receptor beta chains follows, all from one sample in a study of OX40 agonist ivuxolimab in advanced cancers. The method was immunoSEQ multiplex PCR; TCRdb's version includes in-frame clones alone and lacks a portion of them. The table lists more than 65,000 clones, approximately 91% of them singletons. The sample was CD4+ or CD8+ T cells sorted from blood, taken in a trial of the OX40 agonist ivuxolimab. These receptors originate from an adult with an advanced solid tumor such as melanoma, head and neck, liver or kidney cancer. The CDR3 runs from the conserved cysteine through the conserved F or W. D genes are given only for firm matches. Clone size appears in some rows only: once, few, many, or a class for an expanded clone.

clone_size	v_call	j_call	d_call	cdr3_aa	cdr3_nt
NA	TRBV19	TRBJ2-7	NA	CASSISRASYEQYF	TGTGCCAGTAGTATCTCCAGGGCCTCCTACGAGCAGTACTTC
NA	TRBV6-1	TRBJ1-2	NA	CASSALKGYTF	TGTGCCAGCAGTGCCCTAAAAGGCTACACCTTC
NA	TRBV27	TRBJ2-7	TRBD1	CASSPAFRTGLNEQYF	TGTGCCAGCAGCCCCGCCTTCCGGACAGGGCTGAACGAGCAGTACTTC
few	TRBV29-1	TRBJ1-1	NA	CSTSQGRGTEAFF	TGCAGCACAAGTCAGGGAAGAGGGACTGAAGCTTTCTTT
NA	TRBV2	TRBJ2-3	TRBD2	CASRETSATDTQYF	TGTGCCAGCAGGGAGACTAGCGCCACAGATACGCAGTATTTT
once	TRBV23-1	TRBJ1-2	NA	CASSFPREGWDATF	TGCGCCAGCAGTTTCCCAAGGGAAGGATGGGATGCCACCTTC
once	TRBV11-2	TRBJ2-1	TRBD2	CASSFQRTRNEQFF	TGTGCCAGCAGCTTCCAGCGGACTAGGAATGAGCAGTTCTTC
few	TRBV9	TRBJ2-5	TRBD2	CASSVGAGGTQETQYF	TGTGCCAGCAGCGTTGGAGCGGGAGGAACCCAAGAGACCCAGTACTTC
NA	TRBV5-5	TRBJ2-1	NA	CASSWRRSSYNEQFF	TGTGCCAGCAGTTGGCGGAGGAGCTCCTACAATGAGCAGTTCTTC
NA	TRBV30	TRBJ1-1	TRBD1	CAWSTTGGYTEAFF	TGTGCCTGGAGCACGACAGGGGGCTACACTGAAGCTTTCTTT
NA	TRBV5-8	TRBJ2-1	TRBD1	CASSLRQGASYNEQFF	TGTGCCAGCAGCTTGCGACAGGGGGCATCCTACAATGAGCAGTTCTTC
NA	TRBV29-1	TRBJ1-3	NA	CSVEPGLGGNTIYF	TGCAGCGTTGAACCGGGGCTTGGCGGAAACACCATATATTTT
NA	TRBV19	TRBJ1-2	NA	CASSIAQKGHYGYTF	TGTGCCAGTAGTATAGCCCAGAAGGGGCACTATGGCTACACCTTC
NA	TRBV6-1	TRBJ1-2	NA	CASTGIGRPQDGYTF	TGTGCCAGCACTGGTATTGGGCGGCCTCAGGATGGCTACACCTTC
NA	TRBV7-6	TRBJ2-2	NA	CASSLGQGGTGELFF	TGTGCCAGCAGCTTAGGACAGGGAGGCACCGGGGAGCTGTTTTTT
once	TRBV7-8	TRBJ2-1	TRBD2	CASSLSGTSGLYNEQFF	TGTGCCAGCAGCTTATCCGGGACTAGCGGCCTCTACAATGAGCAGTTCTTC
NA	TRBV13	TRBJ2-5	TRBD2	CASSLRELAVPRETQYF	TGTGCCAGCAGCTTAAGGGAACTAGCGGTCCCGAGGGAGACCCAGTACTTC
NA	TRBV25-1	TRBJ2-7	TRBD1	CASSDENRGVSYEQYF	TGTGCCAGCAGTGACGAAAACAGGGGAGTCTCCTACGAGCAGTACTTC